Listed below are T cell receptor beta chains from one sample, sequenced in a study of blood T cell repertoires in COVID-19. Profiled with immunoSEQ multiplex PCR; TCRdb holds only in-frame clones, not every one. The sample records about 150,000 clones, around 80% being singletons. The sample was PBMCs or T cells enriched from blood (not recorded which). The receptors shown here come from a woman in her 70s in a cohort exposed to, infected with or recovered from COVID-19 (not recorded which). Each CDR3 is given with its conserved first and last residue. Fields, in order: clone size, D gene, J gene, V gene, CDR3 protein, CDR3 DNA. The D gene is left open where the match is weak. Clone size is not always given. Where it is, it says once, few, many or a class for expanded clones.

once NA TRBJ2-3 TRBV5-8 CASSPRGRGSTDTQYF TGTGCCAGCAGCCCCCGGGGCAGGGGAAGCACAGATACGCAGTATTTT
once TRBD2 TRBJ2-2 TRBV5-1 CASSLFLAATGELFF TGCGCCAGCAGCTTGTTTCTAGCGGCCACCGGGGAGCTGTTTTTT
NA NA TRBJ1-3 TRBV18 CASSSDTSSGNTIYF TGTGCCAGCTCGTCTGACACGAGCTCTGGAAACACCATATATTTT
NA TRBD1 TRBJ1-2 TRBV28 CATLKTGGGGYTF TGTGCCACCTTAAAGACAGGGGGCGGCGGCTACACCTTC
NA NA TRBJ2-7 TRBV5-1 CASSLRLGWEQYF TGCGCCAGCAGCTTACGACTAGGGTGGGAGCAGTACTTC
NA TRBD2 TRBJ2-5 TRBV4-2 CASSRLGTSGKAFQETQYF TGTGCCAGCAGCCGCCTAGGGACTAGCGGCAAAGCTTTCCAAGAGACCCAGTACTTC
NA TRBD1 TRBJ1-1 TRBV7-9 CASSHRTGSRAFF TGTGCCAGCAGCCACCGGACAGGGAGTCGAGCTTTCTTT
once NA TRBJ2-5 TRBV5-1 CASSSQSPGETQYF TGCGCCAGCAGTTCCCAAAGCCCCGGGGAGACCCAGTACTTC
NA NA TRBJ2-3 TRBV28 CASSARDVSEYF TGTGCCAGCAGTGCCAGGGATGTATCGGAGTATTTT
NA NA TRBJ2-5 TRBV20-1 CSVAGQETQYF TGCAGTGTCGCGGGCCAAGAGACCCAGTACTTC
NA TRBD1 TRBJ1-4 TRBV30 CAWSKGPGTAIGEKLFF TGTGCCTGGAGTAAGGGCCCCGGGACAGCAATCGGAGAAAAACTGTTTTTT
NA NA TRBJ2-6 TRBV7-3 CASSLRRAGSGANVLTF TGTGCCAGCAGCTTAAGGCGGGCTGGCTCTGGGGCCAACGTCCTGACTTTC
NA NA TRBJ2-7 TRBV28 CASRRMGPSYEQYF TGTGCCAGCAGGAGGATGGGGCCATCCTACGAGCAGTACTTC
few NA TRBJ2-2 TRBV9 CASSVGGAGMNTGELFF TGTGCCAGCAGCGTAGGGGGCGCGGGGATGAACACCGGGGAGCTGTTTTTT
NA TRBD1 TRBJ2-7 TRBV27 CASSIGQGAGEQYF TGTGCCAGCAGCATAGGACAGGGGGCGGGCGAGCAGTACTTC
NA TRBD1 TRBJ1-1 TRBV5-1 CASSPTPGQGVAFF TGCGCCAGCAGCCCTACCCCGGGACAGGGGGTAGCTTTCTTT
NA TRBD2 TRBJ2-1 TRBV28 CASGQAGNEQFF TGTGCCAGCGGGCAAGCGGGGAATGAGCAGTTCTTC
NA TRBD2 TRBJ2-2 TRBV19 CASKTSGSTGELFF TGTGCCAGTAAGACTAGCGGGAGTACCGGGGAGCTGTTTTTT
NA TRBD2 TRBJ2-1 TRBV19 CASRAGGTNYNEQFF TGTGCCAGTAGGGCGGGAGGTACCAACTACAATGAGCAGTTCTTC
NA TRBD1 TRBJ2-7 TRBV6-5 CASRTGNYEQYF TGTGCCAGCAGGACAGGGAACTACGAGCAGTACTTC
NA TRBD2 TRBJ2-1 TRBV7-3 CASSLWTRSSGEQFF TGTGCCAGCAGCCTCTGGACGCGGAGTAGCGGGGAGCAGTTCTTC
NA NA TRBJ1-5 TRBV28 CASSRGRDQPQHF TGTGCCAGCAGCCGAGGCAGAGATCAGCCCCAGCATTTT
NA TRBD2 TRBJ2-1 TRBV18 CASSPGTSGINEQFF TGTGCCAGCTCACCGGGGACTAGCGGGATCAATGAGCAGTTCTTC